What follows are 8 T cell receptor beta chains derived from one specimen sequenced in a study of blood T cell repertoires in COVID-19. Only in-frame clones appear in the TCRdb table, and some are missing; sequencing was by immunoSEQ multiplex PCR. The sample includes about 150,000 clones, about four fifths of them seen just once. Specimen: peripheral blood. Receptors originate from a man aged 65-85 years with active or convalescent COVID-19.

The chain joins TRBV29-1 to TRBJ1-2; TRBD1 agrees at 7 bases. CDR3 length equals 13 residues. Germline CDR1 and CDR2: SQVTM and ANQGSEA. Trimming removed 4 bases from V and 0 bases from J; junction bases left unmatched: 2. The DNA of the CDR3 is TGCAGCGTTGCAGGGGGAGCTAACTATGGCTACACCTTC. This codes for CSVAGGANYGYTF.

The chain carries TRBV19 and TRBJ2-2; D remains unclear. The CDR3 covers 17 residues. V was pared by 2 bases and J by 1 base, with 14 bases between. Germline V lookup: CDR1 LNHDA, CDR2 SQIVND (reference sequence). The CDR3 DNA sequence: TGTGCCAGTAGTATAACCTTGACTTGGATGAACACCGGGGAGCTGTTTTTT. This codes for CASSITLTWMNTGELFF.

The chain carries TRBV9 and TRBJ2-1, with TRBD1 as a possible D gene (6 bases). This CDR3 is 15 amino acids long. The germline CDR1 and CDR2 sequences are SGDLS and YYNGEE. V lost 3 bases and J 7 bases, leaving 17 bases between the germline ends. CDR3 residues: CASSAQQGVGNEQFF. DNA of the CDR3: TGTGCCAGCAGCGCGCAACAGGGAGTGGGGAATGAGCAGTTCTTC.

V usage is TRBV24-1 and J usage is TRBJ2-5; 12 nucleotides align to TRBD2. Germline CDR1 KGHDR, CDR2 SFDVKD. Trimming at V came to 5 bases and at J to 2 bases, leaving 11 bases not matched to a gene. The CDR3 spans 18 residues. DNA for the CDR3: TGTGCCACCAGTGGAGGGCCTAGCGGGAGGGCTTTACAAGAGACCCAGTACTTC. Amino acids: CATSGGPSGRALQETQYF.

The chain joins TRBV6-5 to TRBJ1-1, with D maybe TRBD1 (6 bases). The CDR3 loop spans 14 amino acids. V lost 6 bases to trimming and J lost 1 base, with 12 bases between them. Germline V CDR1 and CDR2: MNHEY, SVGAGI. DNA for the CDR3: TGTGCCAGCAGGCCACCGACAGGGAACACTGAAGCTTTCTTT. It codes for CASRPPTGNTEAFF.

This rearrangement joins TRBV7-9 to TRBJ1-2; tentatively, D is TRBD1 (5 bases). Germline lookup yields CDR1 SEHNR and CDR2 FQNEAQ (reference sequence). Trimming pared 1 base from V and 8 bases from J, leaving 11 bases between. This CDR3 region has 13 residues. The CDR3 nucleotides are TGTGCCAGCAGCTTAGTGGGGCTAGGCGGCTACACCTTC. It specifies CASSLVGLGGYTF. The variable domain in full, completed from reference TRBV7-9 and TRBJ1-2, reads DTGVSQNPRHKITKRGQNVTFRCDPISEHNRLYWYRQTLGQGPEFLTYFQNEAQLEKSRLLSDRFSAERPKGSFSTLEIQRTEQGDSAMYLCASSLVGLGGYTFGSGTRLTVV.

This clone was recorded once. The chain carries TRBV4-3 and TRBJ1-5, with D possibly TRBD1 on 6 matching bases. CDR3 length: 15 residues. The germline V and J ends were trimmed by 0 bases and 7 bases, with 13 bases remaining between them. In germline, CDR1 is LGHNA, CDR2 YSLEER. Here the CDR3 reads CASSQDKGDGQPQHF. CDR3 DNA: TGCGCCAGCAGCCAAGATAAGGGGGACGGCCAGCCCCAGCATTTT.

This chain joins TRBV4-3 and TRBJ2-1; 7 bases agree with TRBD2. The CDR3 covers 16 residues. V lost 0 bases, J lost 3 bases, and 5 bases stayed unmatched. Per the germline V gene, CDR1 is LGHNA and CDR2 is YSLEER. Written as DNA, the CDR3 is TGCGCCAGCAGCCAAGATTGGAGCGGGGACTACAATGAGCAGTTCTTC. Protein: CASSQDWSGDYNEQFF.